These T cell receptor beta chains were read from a single sample in a study of beta chain features in type 1 diabetes. TCRdb's copy holds only in-frame clones and misses some; the assay was immunoSEQ multiplex PCR. Counted here are approximately 730,000 clones, roughly 12% occurring once; the ten biggest clones make up about 0.02%. What was sequenced was naive CD4+ T cells from blood. Source of these receptors: a man aged 18 to 30 with type 1 diabetes. Both conserved end residues are part of each CDR3. Each record gives: D gene, clone size, J gene, CDR3 length, V gene, CDR3 DNA, CDR3 protein. A D gene is named only where the DNA matches it firmly. For some rows the clone size is stated as once, few or many, or as a class when expanded; others skip it.

-,-,TRBJ2-5,15,TRBV19,TGTGCCAGTAGTGTCGAGACTACCCACGTCGAGACCCAGTACTTC,CASSVETTHVETQYF
-,-,TRBJ2-7,14,TRBV4-1,TGCGCCAGCAGCCAAGACGGACAATCCTACGAGCAGTACTTC,CASSQDGQSYEQYF
-,few,TRBJ1-1,13,TRBV30,TGTGCCTGGAGTGTAAGCCCAGCGACTGAAGCTTTCTTT,CAWSVSPATEAFF
TRBD2,-,TRBJ2-1,18,TRBV7-8,TGTGCCAGCAGCTTAGATATGGGGTCCGGGACTAGCTACAATGAGCAGTTCTTC,CASSLDMGSGTSYNEQFF
TRBD1,-,TRBJ1-2,15,TRBV18,TGTGCCAGCTCACCGGGACAGGGCATTAACTATGGCTACACCTTC,CASSPGQGINYGYTF
-,few,TRBJ2-3,13,TRBV19,TGTGCCAGTAGTAGCGGGGACACAGATACGCAGTATTTT,CASSSGDTDTQYF
TRBD1,many,TRBJ2-1,12,TRBV2,TGTGCCAGCAGGGGACAGGGCAATGAGCAGTTCTTC,CASRGQGNEQFF
TRBD1,-,TRBJ1-1,13,TRBV29-1,TGCAGCGCCAGGGGACAGATGAACACTGAAGCTTTCTTT,CSARGQMNTEAFF
TRBD1,-,TRBJ2-5,15,TRBV6-6,TGTGCCAGCAGCTACGGCCCACAGGGGGAAGAGACCCAGTACTTC,CASSYGPQGEETQYF
-,-,TRBJ1-1,12,TRBV30,TGTGCCTGGAGTCGGGGAGGCACTGAAGCTTTCTTT,CAWSRGGTEAFF
TRBD1,-,TRBJ1-1,13,TRBV30,TGTGCCTGGAGTCTTAACAGGGGAGCTGAAGCTTTCTTT,CAWSLNRGAEAFF
TRBD1,few,TRBJ2-7,17,TRBV29-1,TGCAGCGTTGAGATTTTGGTATGGGGACAGGGGAATTACGAGCAGTACTTC,CSVEILVWGQGNYEQYF
TRBD1,few,TRBJ1-1,14,TRBV2,TGTGCCAGCAGTAATGTGCAGGGGGACACTGAAGCTTTCTTT,CASSNVQGDTEAFF
-,-,TRBJ2-5,16,TRBV5-6,TGTGCCAGCAGCTTGCGGCGCCAGAGCAAGGGGGAGACCCAGTACTTC,CASSLRRQSKGETQYF
TRBD2,-,TRBJ2-3,16,TRBV9,TGTGCCAGCAGCGTAGAAGCTAGCGGGGGAGGGGATACGCAGTATTTT,CASSVEASGGGDTQYF
-,few,TRBJ2-7,13,TRBV5-1,TGCGCCAGCAGCTCCGAACAGGGCTACGAGCAGTACTTC,CASSSEQGYEQYF
-,few,TRBJ1-1,11,TRBV29-1,TGCAGCGTAAAGGGAAACACTGAAGCTTTCTTT,CSVKGNTEAFF
-,-,TRBJ2-7,11,TRBV29-1,TGCAGCGTGAAGGGCTCGGGGCAGCAGTACTTC,CSVKGSGQQYF
TRBD1,few,TRBJ2-5,15,TRBV4-2,TGTGCCAGCAGCCAAGGCGGACAGGGAATGGAGACCCAGTACTTC,CASSQGGQGMETQYF
-,-,TRBJ1-3,12,TRBV13,TGTGCCGCTGGGGACTCTGGAAACACCATATATTTT,CAAGDSGNTIYF
-,-,TRBJ2-5,16,TRBV5-1,TGCGCCAGCAGCTTGGCCCCAGTAGGACTCCAAGAGACCCAGTACTTC,CASSLAPVGLQETQYF
-,-,TRBJ1-6,14,TRBV14,TGTGCCAGCAGCCAACAGGAATATAATTCACCCCTCCACTTT,CASSQQEYNSPLHF
-,-,TRBJ2-7,14,TRBV10-3,TGTGCCATCAGTGAGGTGGGAAATAGCTACGAGCAGTACTTC,CAISEVGNSYEQYF
-,-,TRBJ1-4,14,TRBV10-3,TGTGCCATCAGGCCGGGACCGAGTAATGAAAAACTGTTTTTT,CAIRPGPSNEKLFF
TRBD1,few,TRBJ2-5,17,TRBV7-6,TGTGCCAGCAGCTCGCGAGTAGCAGACAGGGTCCAAGAGACCCAGTACTTC,CASSSRVADRVQETQYF
-,-,TRBJ1-2,16,TRBV23-1,TGCGCCAGCAGTCCATCAAGGGGCTCGTCGAGAAGGGGCTACACCTTC,CASSPSRGSSRRGYTF
-,few,TRBJ2-1,14,TRBV18,TGTGCCAGCTCACCACGGGGGCTCTACAATGAGCAGTTCTTC,CASSPRGLYNEQFF
-,-,TRBJ1-5,16,TRBV6-5,TGTGCCAGCAGTTACCGTTGGACACCAAGAGATCAGCCCCAGCATTTT,CASSYRWTPRDQPQHF
-,-,TRBJ2-3,15,TRBV4-2,TGTGCCAGCAGCCCTCTTGCGGCTAGCACAGATACGCAGTATTTT,CASSPLAASTDTQYF
-,-,TRBJ1-4,12,TRBV7-8,TGTGCCAGCAGCTTAGGGCGTGAAAAACTGTTTTTT,CASSLGREKLFF
-,few,TRBJ1-4,16,TRBV4-1,TGCGCCAGCAGCCAAGATCAGAAGTCTTATTACGAAAAACTGTTTTTT,CASSQDQKSYYEKLFF
-,few,TRBJ1-1,15,TRBV6-5,TGTGCCAGCAGTTACTCGGTAGGAGGGGCTACTGAAGCTTTCTTT,CASSYSVGGATEAFF
TRBD2,-,TRBJ2-1,17,TRBV4-1,TGCGCCAGCAGCCTCAGGGCCGGGACTAGCGGGAACAATGAGCAGTTCTTC,CASSLRAGTSGNNEQFF
TRBD1,few,TRBJ1-2,15,TRBV29-1,TGCAGCGTTTCGCCTGGACAGGGGCAAGACTATGGCTACACCTTC,CSVSPGQGQDYGYTF
-,-,TRBJ2-3,10,TRBV20-1,TGCAGTGCTTTCGGGTCTGCGCAGTATTTT,CSAFGSAQYF